The source of this T cell receptor beta chain is a study of radiotherapy plus CTLA-4 blockade in lung cancer. The CDR3 is made up of 13 amino acids. Germline assignment: CDR1 LNHDA and CDR2 SQIVND (reference sequence). The junction had 4 bases not matched to a gene; V was cut back by 8 bases and J by 1 base. Method: immunoSEQ multiplex PCR; TCRdb's copy keeps in-frame clones and lacks some. In the table there are approximately 80,000 clones, less than 85% of which are singletons. The origin of this receptor is a human donor with non-small cell lung cancer whose response to radiotherapy plus ipilimumab could not be evaluated. This chain joins TRBV19 and TRBJ2-5, with 7 bases lining up with TRBD1. The starting material was peripheral blood, obtained from a patient treated with radiotherapy plus ipilimumab. The CDR3 loop reads CASRQGRQETQYF. The DNA of the CDR3 is TGTGCCAGTCGACAGGGACGCCAAGAGACCCAGTACTTC.